The 5 T cell receptor beta chains below come from one sample, sequenced in a study of regulatory and conventional T cells in RAG deficiency. Genomic DNA came from blood regulatory T cells gated CD4+ CD25-high CD127-low. Generated by immunoSEQ multiplex PCR, the TCRdb table keeps only in-frame clones and is missing some. The sample holds about 7,100 clones, about 90% seen once. Another study also made use of these data, one on regulatory T cells. That paper notes: Amplification used 52 TRBV primers and 13 TRBJ primers.

The sample was CD127- CD25+ CD4+ Tregs sorted from blood. These receptors were collected from a human donor in good health.

The chain has TRBV28 and TRBJ1-4; TRBD1 might be the D (5 bases). V gave up 2 bases and J gave up 3 bases, with 10 bases separating them. From germline, CDR1 is MDHEN and CDR2 SYDVKM. The CDR3 is 15 residues long. As DNA, the CDR3 is TGTGCCAGCAGTTTAATTCCAGGGTCTAATGAAAAACTGTTTTTT. It specifies CASSLIPGSNEKLFF.

The rearrangement uses TRBV7-6 and TRBJ2-2, with D perhaps TRBD2 (6 bases). The V gene's germline CDR1 is SGHVS and CDR2 FNYEAQ. CDR3 length: 16 amino acids. Trimming left V 0 bases short and J 3 bases short, with 11 bases between. CDR3 in amino acids: CASSLAPPSDTGELFF. The CDR3 DNA is TGTGCCAGCAGCTTAGCGCCTCCTAGCGACACCGGGGAGCTGTTTTTT. Using reference TRBV7-6 and TRBJ2-2 for the parts outside the CDR3, the full variable domain is GAGVSQSPRYKVTKRGQDVALRCDPISGHVSLYWYRQALGQGPEFLTYFNYEAQQDKSGLPNDRFSAERPEGSISTLTIQRTEQRDSAMYRCASSLAPPSDTGELFFGEGSRLTVL.

The chain couples TRBV7-9 to TRBJ1-1; D is undetermined. The germline V gene has CDR1 SEHNR and CDR2 FQNEAQ (reference sequence). V was cut by 4 bases and J by 6 bases, with 24 bases left in between. CDR3 length: 17 residues. For the CDR3, the DNA is TGTGCCAGCAGCTCAATTATGAGGGCCACGTCAAGCCCTGAAGCTTTCTTT. It specifies CASSSIMRATSSPEAFF.

V gene TRBV11-2 combines with J gene TRBJ2-2; 7 bases map to TRBD1. Trimming took 7 bases from V and 1 from J; bases not matched to a gene: 3. Germline CDR1 SGHAT, CDR2 FQNNGV. The CDR3 is made up of 14 amino acids. For the CDR3, the DNA is TGTGCCAGCACCCGGACAGGGAACACCGGGGAGCTGTTTTTT. It yields the protein CASTRTGNTGELFF.

This chain connects TRBV5-1 to TRBJ1-5; 11 nucleotides agree with TRBD1. Unmatched junction bases numbered 2, after V lost 1 base and J lost 5 bases. CDR1 is SGHRS and CDR2 is YFSETQ in the germline V gene. The CDR3 covers 15 residues. CDR3 DNA sequence: TGCGCCAGCAGCTTGTCGGGACAGGGGGATCAGCCCCAGCATTTT. It is translated as CASSLSGQGDQPQHF.